Each of the 30 T cell receptor beta chains below was sequenced from the same sample in a study of cytomegalovirus exposure and HLA in healthy donors. The PCR had 60 Vbeta and 13 Jbeta primers. TCRdb keeps only in-frame clones here, not all; method: immunoSEQ multiplex PCR. The sample consists of fewer than 150,000 clones, 77% of them appearing once. The sequencing sample was made of PBMCs. All receptors derive from a human donor in good health.

The chain is built from TRBV10-3 and TRBJ2-7, with 7 positions matching TRBD1. Trimming cost V 5 bases and J 2 bases; bases outside gene matches: 9. CDR3 length equals 15 residues. CDR1 is ENHRY and CDR2 is SYGVKD in the germline V gene. The CDR3 protein is CAISTGTDGTYEQYF. The CDR3 nucleotides read TGTGCCATCAGTACTGGGACAGACGGAACCTACGAGCAGTACTTC.

The chain couples TRBV5-1 to TRBJ1-1; 11 bases agree with TRBD1. Germline V CDR1 and CDR2: SGHRS, YFSETQ. V trimming: 4 bases; J trimming: 7 bases; junction bases outside the gene matches: 9. The CDR3 sequence is 15 residues long. The CDR3 protein is CASSIGTGGTGEAFF. CDR3 nucleotides: TGCGCCAGCAGCATTGGGACAGGGGGGACGGGTGAAGCTTTCTTT.

This sequence joins TRBV28 and TRBJ2-5, with a weak D call TRBD2 (7 bases). The DNA matches TRBJ2-7 better at its end, which makes the J call doubtful. Germline V gene sequence: CDR1 MDHEN, CDR2 SYDVKM. There are 13 residues in the CDR3. The CDR3: CASTEPGGDEQYF. The CDR3 bases are TGTGCCAGCACCGAACCGGGGGGCGACGAGCAGTACTTC.

The J gene is TRBJ1-2, the V gene TRBV6-1; 7 bases fit TRBD1. V trimming: 5 bases; J trimming: 0 bases; junction bases outside the gene matches: 6. The germline V gene has CDR1 MNHNS and CDR2 SASEGT. This CDR3 has 15 residues. CDR3 sequence reads: CASSLGTEPNYGYTF. The CDR3 coding sequence is TGTGCCAGCAGTCTTGGGACAGAACCTAACTATGGCTACACCTTC.

The chain employs TRBV28 and TRBJ1-5; TRBD1 agrees at 10 bases. Looked up from germline, CDR1 is MDHEN and CDR2 is SYDVKM. This CDR3 comprises 15 residues. V lost 6 bases to trimming and J lost 4 bases; unmatched junction nucleotides: 6. The CDR3, as DNA: TGTGCCAGCAGGCTAAGGACAGGGGGAAATCAGCCCCAGCATTTT. Encoded protein: CASRLRTGGNQPQHF.

V is TRBV27 and J is TRBJ2-7; no firm D call. CDR3 length equals 14 residues. Trimming stripped 1 base from V and 2 bases from J, with 9 bases between. From germline, CDR1 is MNHEY and CDR2 SMNVEV (reference sequence). CDR3 sequence (DNA): TGTGCCAGCAGTTTATACCAGCGCCCCTACGAGCAGTACTTC. This encodes CASSLYQRPYEQYF.

The V gene is TRBV2, the J gene TRBJ1-5; D is possibly TRBD1 (6 bases). This CDR3 is built from 14 residues. The V and J ends lost 3 bases and 8 bases respectively, with 14 bases between them. CDR1 is SNHLY, CDR2 FYNNEI, per germline. The CDR3 DNA sequence: TGTGCCAGCAGTGAGGGAGGGGGTGGTGAGCCCCAGCATTTT. This gives the protein CASSEGGGGEPQHF.

CDR3 DNA sequence: TGTGCCAGCAGTTTATTGGGACTAGCGGCGACAAGCTCCTACGAGCAGTACTTC. Translating it yields CASSLLGLAATSSYEQYF. The rearrangement uses TRBV27 and TRBJ2-7; 11 nucleotides align to TRBD2. V dropped 1 base and J dropped 0; count of bases not matched to a gene: 8. There are 18 residues in the CDR3. Germline lookup yields CDR1 MNHEY and CDR2 SMNVEV (reference sequence).

This clone was observed a single time. V and J are TRBV4-2 and TRBJ2-7; 10 bases agree with TRBD2. J was trimmed by 0 bases and V by 1 base; bases with no gene match: 3. This CDR3 is 16 amino acids long. Germline V CDR1 and CDR2: LGHNA, YNFKEQ. The DNA for the CDR3 is TGTGCCAGCAGCCAAGTACTAGCGGGGAGCTCCTACGAGCAGTACTTC. Amino acids: CASSQVLAGSSYEQYF.

The chain has TRBV5-1 and TRBJ2-1, with TRBD1 as a possible D gene (6 bases). The CDR3 is 13 amino acids. Germline-derived CDR1 and CDR2 are SGHRS and YFSETQ. V shed 5 bases and J shed 7 bases, with 13 bases lying between them. The CDR3 nucleotides read TGCGCCAGCAGGGAGGCTGGACAGAATGAGCAGTTCTTC. Protein sequence: CASREAGQNEQFF.

J is TRBJ1-5 and V is TRBV2; weak D call: TRBD1 (5 bases). The CDR3 covers 13 residues. V lost 7 bases and J 3 bases, leaving 10 bases between the germline ends. Germline V gene lookup returns CDR1 SNHLY and CDR2 FYNNEI. The CDR3 DNA is TGTGCCAGCATGGGGCAGCCCAATCAGCCCCAGCATTTT. It yields the protein CASMGQPNQPQHF.

This chain uses TRBV2 with TRBJ2-1; 11 nucleotides line up with TRBD2. CDR1 is SNHLY and CDR2 is FYNNEI in the germline V gene. The CDR3 is 18 residues long. V lost 4 bases, J lost 5 bases, and 13 bases stayed unmatched. The CDR3 coding sequence is TGTGCCAGCAGTGTCCCGCCTAGACTAGCGGGAAAAGACAATGAGCAGTTCTTC. It yields the protein CASSVPPRLAGKDNEQFF.

This clone was picked up one time. The gene calls are TRBV5-4 and TRBJ2-3; TRBD2 aligns across 15 bases. Germline values: CDR1 SGHNT, CDR2 YYREEE (reference sequence). This CDR3 region has 16 residues. V shed 4 bases and J 6 bases; nucleotides not matched to a gene: 6. CDR3 loop: CASSPGLAGGIDTQYF. The CDR3 bases are TGTGCCAGCAGCCCTGGACTAGCGGGGGGGATCGATACGCAGTATTTT. The whole variable domain, remainder taken from reference TRBV5-4 and TRBJ2-3, is ETGVTQSPTHLIKTRGQQVTLRCSSQSGHNTVSWYQQALGQGPQFIFQYYREEENGRGNFPPRFSGLQFPNYSSELNVNALELDDSALYLCASSPGLAGGIDTQYFGPGTRLTVL.

This chain connects TRBV7-8 to TRBJ2-7; a possible D gene is TRBD1 (6 bases). The CDR3 covers 15 residues. V gave up 5 bases and J gave up 9 bases, with 23 bases separating them. The germline CDR1 and CDR2 sequences are SGHVS and FQNEAQ. The CDR3 reads CASSAAPGQSKWQYF. In nucleotides, the CDR3 is TGTGCCAGCAGCGCAGCGCCCGGACAGTCCAAGTGGCAGTACTTC.

This chain connects TRBV5-1 to TRBJ2-5, with 16 bases fitting TRBD2. Losses at the gene ends were 4 bases for V and 4 bases for J; bases not matched to a gene: 16. CDR1 is SGHRS, CDR2 YFSETQ, per germline. This CDR3 comprises 20 residues. In DNA, the CDR3 is TGCGCCAGCAGCCCTGGGGGACTAGCGGGAGGGATCCTCCACAGAGAGACCCAGTACTTC. It specifies CASSPGGLAGGILHRETQYF.

This clone was seen once. Other nucleotide sequences from this sample produce the same CDR3. The chain recombines TRBV5-1 with TRBJ1-4, with 9 bases lining up with TRBD1. J gave up 8 bases and V 4 bases, and 6 bases lay outside the gene matches. Germline values: CDR1 SGHRS, CDR2 YFSETQ. CDR3 length: 14 amino acids. Here the CDR3 DNA reads TGCGCCAGCAGCCTCGGACAGGGGAACGAAAAACTGTTTTTT. This codes for CASSLGQGNEKLFF.

The chain recombines TRBV5-1 with TRBJ2-7, with 8 nucleotides matching TRBD1. CDR1 is SGHRS and CDR2 is YFSETQ in the germline V gene. V was pared by 0 bases and J by 5 bases, with 7 bases of the junction left unmatched. The CDR3 spans 15 residues. The CDR3 spells CASSLVGQGAHEQYF. Written as DNA, the CDR3 is TGCGCCAGCAGCTTGGTAGGGCAGGGGGCTCACGAGCAGTACTTC.

This rearrangement joins TRBV29-1 to TRBJ1-5; maybe TRBD1 (5 bases). This CDR3 is built from 14 residues. Trimming removed 6 bases from V and 2 bases from J, with 14 bases in between. Germline V lookup: CDR1 SQVTM, CDR2 ANQGSEA. This CDR3 reads CSVTQGRGNQPQHF. CDR3 nucleotide sequence: TGCAGCGTCACCCAGGGCAGGGGCAATCAGCCCCAGCATTTT.

V usage is TRBV6-5 and J usage is TRBJ2-3; no definite D call. V lost 7 bases to trimming and J lost 3 bases, with 11 bases between them. This CDR3 has 13 residues. The germline V gene has CDR1 MNHEY and CDR2 SVGAGI. CDR3 protein: CASIPGGTDTQYF. The CDR3 DNA is TGTGCCAGCATTCCCGGCGGTACAGATACGCAGTATTTT.

The chain couples TRBV7-9 to TRBJ2-5, with D possibly TRBD1 on 5 matching bases. The V end was cut by 5 bases, the J end by 1 base, with 8 bases between. The CDR3 extends over 13 amino acids. Germline V gene data show CDR1 as SEHNR and CDR2 as FQNEAQ (reference sequence). CDR3 region: CASSPQGQETQYF. As DNA, the CDR3 is TGTGCCAGCAGCCCCCAGGGCCAAGAGACCCAGTACTTC. Full variable domain (remainder filled in from reference TRBV7-9 and TRBJ2-5): DTGVSQNPRHKITKRGQNVTFRCDPISEHNRLYWYRQTLGQGPEFLTYFQNEAQLEKSRLLSDRFSAERPKGSFSTLEIQRTEQGDSAMYLCASSPQGQETQYFGPGTRLLVL.

The V call is TRBV30, the J call TRBJ2-1; TRBD2 might be the D (6 bases). CDR1 and CDR2 (germline): GTSNPN, SVGIG (reference sequence). The CDR3 has 16 amino acids. The V gene lost 4 bases and the J gene lost 0 bases, with 16 bases spanning the gap. As DNA, the CDR3 is TGTGCCTGGACACAACGTCGGGGGAGCTCCTACAATGAGCAGTTCTTC. It yields the protein CAWTQRRGSSYNEQFF.

The genes are TRBV9 and TRBJ2-7; 11 nucleotides line up with TRBD2. Unmatched junction bases numbered 3, after V lost 4 bases and J lost 3 bases. The CDR3 contains 14 residues. Germline CDR1 is SGDLS and CDR2 is YYNGEE. The CDR3 region is CASSFGTSGYEQYF. The CDR3 DNA is TGTGCCAGCAGCTTTGGGACTAGCGGCTACGAGCAGTACTTC.

This clone showed up just once. V usage is TRBV28 and J usage is TRBJ1-3, with D tentatively TRBD1 (5 bases). Per the germline V gene, CDR1 is MDHEN and CDR2 is SYDVKM. Trimming cost V 3 bases and J 8 bases, with 20 bases left between them. The CDR3 has 16 residues. CDR3 in amino acids: CASSFTRGRGSDTIYF. The CDR3, as DNA: TGTGCCAGCAGTTTTACCCGGGGGAGGGGTAGTGACACCATATATTTT. Drawing the rest from reference TRBV28 and TRBJ1-3, the complete variable domain is DVKVTQSSRYLVKRTGEKVFLECVQDMDHENMFWYRQDPGLGLRLIYFSYDVKMKEKGDIPEGYSVSREKKERFSLILESASTNQTSMYLCASSFTRGRGSDTIYFGEGSWLTVV.

V and J are TRBV13 and TRBJ2-7; TRBD1 is a possible D gene (5 bases). Trimming took 6 bases from V and 0 from J, leaving 12 bases between them. Germline CDR1 is PRHDT and CDR2 is FYEKMQ (reference sequence). This CDR3 has 14 residues. The CDR3 reads CASSYSDSSYEQYF. CDR3 DNA: TGTGCCAGCAGTTATTCAGACAGCTCCTACGAGCAGTACTTC.

The chain joins TRBV7-2 to TRBJ2-1; 7 bases align to TRBD2. With 4 bases clipped from V and 4 bases from J, the junction kept 7 bases outside the gene matches. The CDR3 contains 15 residues. Germline V gene lookup returns CDR1 SGHTA and CDR2 FQGNSA. The CDR3 coding sequence is TGTGCCAGCAGCTACGGTGGGGGGGGATACAATGAGCAGTTCTTC. Protein product: CASSYGGGGYNEQFF.

This clone was observed a single time. This chain connects TRBV5-1 to TRBJ2-2; a weak D match, TRBD2 (5 bases). This CDR3 spans 15 amino acids. V was shortened by 4 bases and J by 6 bases, with 16 bases between the two germline ends. Germline V gives CDR1 SGHRS, CDR2 YFSETQ. The CDR3 region is CASSPKGDGAGELFF. The CDR3 coding sequence is TGCGCCAGCAGCCCTAAGGGTGACGGGGCCGGGGAGCTGTTTTTT.

This sequence joins TRBV28 and TRBJ1-4, with 7 bases lining up with TRBD1. The germline V gene encodes CDR1 MDHEN and CDR2 SYDVKM. The V gene end was trimmed by 5 bases and the J gene end by 2 bases; junction bases not matched to a gene: 5. This CDR3 has 15 residues. The DNA for the CDR3 is TGTGCCAGCAGTAACTTGGGACAGACTAATGAAAAACTGTTTTTT. The encoded protein is CASSNLGQTNEKLFF.

This clone appeared a few times. The chain has TRBV4-1 and TRBJ2-7, with 12 bases lining up with TRBD2. Losses at the gene ends were 5 bases for V and 4 bases for J; bases not matched to a gene: 12. The CDR3 covers 17 residues. Looked up from germline, CDR1 is MGHRA and CDR2 is YSYEKL. CDR3 sequence: CASSSTPVTSGRYEQYF. The DNA for the CDR3 is TGCGCCAGCAGCTCGACCCCCGTGACTAGCGGGAGATACGAGCAGTACTTC.

In DNA form, the CDR3 reads TGCGCCAGCAGCTTGGCTACTACGGAAACAACTAATGAAAAACTGTTTTTT. Protein product: CASSLATTETTNEKLFF. The rearrangement uses TRBV5-1 and TRBJ1-4, with no clear D. Germline V gene lookup returns CDR1 SGHRS and CDR2 YFSETQ. The V end was cut by 0 bases, the J end by 0 bases, with 12 bases between. This CDR3 contains 17 residues.

V is TRBV29-1 and J is TRBJ2-2, with D possibly TRBD2 on 7 matching bases. The CDR3 length is 13 residues. Germline V gene data show CDR1 as SQVTM and CDR2 as ANQGSEA. V dropped 6 bases and J dropped 3 bases, with 11 bases sitting between them. CDR3 protein: CSVKGGDTGELFF. Written as DNA, the CDR3 is TGCAGCGTCAAAGGGGGGGACACCGGGGAGCTGTTTTTT.